These 30 T cell receptor beta chains came from one sample sequenced in a study of Tregs in tolerant kidney transplant recipients. TCRdb's table, derived via immunoSEQ multiplex PCR, lists solely in-frame clones and lacks some. The data contain about 64,000 clones, over 75% of them singletons. The nonmyeloablative bone marrow transplants came from related graft donors, with transient mixed chimerism. This material consisted of CD4+ T cells from blood (PBMCs), taken 6 months after the transplant. Every receptor here comes from a human patient who received a combined kidney and bone marrow transplant. Certain T cells may be donor cells from the graft.

The gene calls are TRBV18 and TRBJ2-5; 8 bases line up with TRBD2. This CDR3 has 15 amino acids. Germline CDR1 and CDR2: KGHSH and LQKENI. The V and J ends lost 1 base and 5 bases, in that order; junction bases with no gene match: 6. CDR3 sequence (DNA): TGTGCCAGCTCACCACTTCGGGAGGGCCGGGAGACCCAGTACTTC. Its protein is CASSPLREGRETQYF.

This sequence joins TRBV14 and TRBJ2-1; 12 positions match TRBD2. CDR3 length equals 18 residues. The junction had 10 bases not matched to a gene; V was cut back by 5 bases and J by 2 bases. Germline CDR1 reads SGHDN; CDR2 reads FVKESK. DNA of the CDR3: TGTGCCAGCAGCACCCTAGCGGGAGGGCGAACCCCCTACAATGAGCAGTTCTTC. Translation gives CASSTLAGGRTPYNEQFF. Together with reference TRBV14 and TRBJ2-1, the CDR3 gives the full variable domain: EAGVTQFPSHSVIEKGQTVTLRCDPISGHDNLYWYRRVMGKEIKFLLHFVKESKQDESGMPNNRFLAERTGGTYSTLKVQPAELEDSGVYFCASSTLAGGRTPYNEQFFGPGTRLTVL.

The chain links TRBV2 to TRBJ1-2, with a possible D match to TRBD1 (6 bases). The CDR3 totals 15 residues. The germline V gene has CDR1 SNHLY and CDR2 FYNNEI. The V and J ends lost 6 bases and 4 bases respectively, with 18 bases between them. The CDR3 region is CASRHRDTTFYGYTF. The CDR3 DNA reads TGTGCCAGCAGGCACCGGGACACCACTTTCTATGGCTACACCTTC.

The V gene is TRBV4-3, the J gene TRBJ2-1, with TRBD1 as a possible D gene (6 bases). Trimming stripped 0 bases from V and 5 bases from J, with 14 bases between. This CDR3 region has 16 residues. The V gene's germline CDR1 is LGHNA and CDR2 YSLEER. The CDR3 nucleotides are TGCGCCAGCAGCCAAGAACGGCAGGGGCCGAACAATGAGCAGTTCTTC. Translating it yields CASSQERQGPNNEQFF.

Only one count was recorded for this clone. The rearrangement uses TRBV9 and TRBJ2-2; D is possibly TRBD2 (5 bases). V was cut by 0 bases and J by 6 bases, with 15 bases left in between. Per the germline V gene, CDR1 is SGDLS and CDR2 is YYNGEE. The CDR3 is made up of 16 amino acids. CDR3: CASSVVYRGRAGELFF. The CDR3 DNA sequence: TGTGCCAGCAGCGTAGTATACCGGGGTCGGGCCGGGGAGCTGTTTTTT.

The chain couples TRBV4-2 to TRBJ1-1, with a weak D call TRBD1 (5 bases). The CDR3 spans 13 residues. Between the trimmed V and J ends, which lost 4 bases and 1 base, there was a span of 7 bases. In germline, CDR1 is LGHNA, CDR2 YNFKEQ. Here the CDR3 reads CASSPTGNTEAFF. The CDR3 DNA follows: TGTGCCAGCAGCCCCACAGGGAACACTGAAGCTTTCTTT.

The chain combines TRBV19 with TRBJ1-2; 7 bases are shared with TRBD1. Germline V CDR1 and CDR2: LNHDA, SQIVND (reference sequence). There are 13 residues in the CDR3. V lost 6 bases and J lost 8; bases outside the gene matches: 9. The CDR3 sequence is CASRVTGNGGYTF. CDR3 nucleotides: TGTGCCAGTAGGGTGACAGGGAATGGCGGCTACACCTTC.

This chain connects TRBV18 to TRBJ1-1; 9 positions agree with TRBD1. The CDR3 length is 15 residues. The germline CDR1 and CDR2 sequences are KGHSH and LQKENI. V trimming: 2 bases; J trimming: 6 bases; junction bases outside the gene matches: 7. The CDR3: CASSPSRRDRAEAFF. CDR3 bases: TGTGCCAGCTCACCAAGTCGCCGGGACAGGGCTGAAGCTTTCTTT.

The CDR3 reads CASSMRRQGLSANYGYTF. The CDR3 bases are TGTGCCAGTAGTATGAGGCGGCAGGGGTTATCGGCTAACTATGGCTACACCTTC. The chain links TRBV19 to TRBJ1-2; D possibly corresponds to TRBD1 (6 bases). V was trimmed by 3 bases and J by 0 bases, leaving 20 bases between them. This CDR3 spans 18 amino acids. Germline CDR1 reads LNHDA; CDR2 reads SQIVND (reference sequence).

The rearrangement links TRBV7-6 to TRBJ2-1; a weak D match, TRBD2 (6 bases). V lost 5 bases and J lost 8, with 22 bases in between. This CDR3 region has 16 residues. Germline V CDR1 and CDR2: SGHVS, FNYEAQ. The CDR3 DNA follows: TGTGCCAGCAGCCAACCGACTAGTTCGGGCGTCTATGAGCAGTTCTTC. As protein: CASSQPTSSGVYEQFF.

V is TRBV7-2 and J is TRBJ1-6; unclear D gene. Per the germline V gene, CDR1 is SGHTA and CDR2 is FQGNSA. The V end lost 2 bases, the J end lost 4 bases, and 12 bases lay between the germline ends. There are 16 residues in the CDR3. The CDR3 protein is CASSLMHAAYNSPLHF. DNA of the CDR3: TGTGCCAGCAGCTTAATGCATGCGGCTTATAATTCACCCCTCCACTTT.

V gene TRBV19 combines with J gene TRBJ2-4; 10 nucleotides align to TRBD2. CDR1 is LNHDA, CDR2 SQIVND, per germline (reference sequence). V was clipped by 3 bases and J by 0 bases; unmatched bases: 5. The CDR3 runs 17 residues. The CDR3 DNA is TGTGCCAGTAGTATTTGGACTAGCGGACTAGCCAAAAACATTCAGTACTTC. As protein: CASSIWTSGLAKNIQYF.

The chain joins TRBV7-3 to TRBJ2-1; D might be TRBD2 (5 bases). The V gene's germline CDR1 is SGHTA and CDR2 FQGTGA. V dropped 5 bases and J dropped 9 bases, with 8 bases sitting between them. The CDR3 spans 11 residues. CDR3 in DNA: TGTGCCAGCAGCGGGAGCGGTGAGCAGTTCTTC. Translated: CASSGSGEQFF. The complete variable domain, with remaining parts taken from reference TRBV7-3 and TRBJ2-1, reads GAGVSQTPSNKVTEKGKYVELRCDPISGHTALYWYRQSLGQGPEFLIYFQGTGAADDSGLPNDRFFAVRPEGSVSTLKIQRTERGDSAVYLCASSGSGEQFFGPGTRLTVL.

The chain links TRBV7-2 to TRBJ2-1, with D perhaps TRBD2 (6 bases). CDR3 length: 15 amino acids. Per germline, CDR1 SGHTA and CDR2 FQGNSA. The V end was cut by 5 bases, the J end by 7 bases, with 18 bases between. The CDR3 coding sequence is TGTGCCAGCAGCCTACCCAGGCGGGGACGTAATGAGCAGTTCTTC. Its translation: CASSLPRRGRNEQFF.

V and J are TRBV4-1 and TRBJ1-5; TRBD1 agrees at 8 bases. V gave up 2 bases and J gave up 4 bases; unmatched junction bases: 7. The CDR3 runs to 16 residues. Germline CDR1 is MGHRA and CDR2 is YSYEKL. The CDR3 loop is CASSQTDRGGNQPQHF. In nucleotides, the CDR3 is TGCGCCAGCAGCCAAACCGACAGGGGAGGGAATCAGCCCCAGCATTTT.

The genes are TRBV13 and TRBJ1-2; TRBD1 matches at 8 bases. V lost 4 bases, J lost 6 bases, and 13 bases stayed unmatched. The CDR3 is made up of 16 amino acids. Germline V CDR1 and CDR2: PRHDT, FYEKMQ (reference sequence). Here the CDR3 DNA reads TGTGCCAGCAGCTCGACCGGGACAGGCCGTAGGGATGGCTACACCTTC. Its translation: CASSSTGTGRRDGYTF.

The chain is built from TRBV9 and TRBJ2-7; D is ambiguous. Trimming removed 5 bases from V and 0 bases from J, with 15 bases in between. CDR1 is SGDLS and CDR2 is YYNGEE in the germline V gene. The CDR3 has 15 residues. CDR3 region: CASSPTEFGSYEQYF. The CDR3 region has the DNA TGTGCCAGCAGTCCGACTGAATTTGGCTCCTACGAGCAGTACTTC.

The chain links TRBV29-1 to TRBJ2-3; the D is unclear. Trimming removed 0 bases at V and 0 bases at J, with 10 bases between. Germline CDR1 reads SQVTM; CDR2 reads ANQGSEA. CDR3 length: 15 residues. CDR3 region: CSVEERKTSTDTQYF. CDR3 in DNA: TGCAGCGTTGAAGAGCGCAAAACTAGCACAGATACGCAGTATTTT.

In DNA form, the CDR3 reads TGTGCCAGCAGCCCGAACAGGGATTGGACTGAAGCTTTCTTT. It codes for CASSPNRDWTEAFF. The V call is TRBV7-9, the J call TRBJ1-1, with a possible D match to TRBD1 (6 bases). Deletions cut 5 bases from V and 5 bases from J, with 15 bases between. The CDR3 is 14 residues long. CDR1 is SEHNR and CDR2 is FQNEAQ in the germline V gene (reference sequence).

V and J are TRBV19 and TRBJ1-2, with D perhaps TRBD1 (5 bases). The germline V and J ends were trimmed by 1 base and 5 bases, with 17 bases remaining between them. Looked up from germline, CDR1 is LNHDA and CDR2 is SQIVND (reference sequence). This CDR3 is built from 16 residues. The CDR3 bases are TGTGCCAGTAGTATAGCCCTCGAAAGGGGTCTTTATGGCTACACCTTC. This translates into CASSIALERGLYGYTF. The full variable domain, in which reference TRBV19 and TRBJ1-2 provide the parts outside the CDR3, is DGGITQSPKYLFRKEGQNVTLSCEQNLNHDAMYWYRQDPGQGLRLIYYSQIVNDFQKGDIAEGYSVSREKKESFPLTVTSAQKNPTAFYLCASSIALERGLYGYTFGSGTRLTVV.

This chain links TRBV7-2 with TRBJ2-1, with 10 positions matching TRBD2. J was trimmed by 6 bases and V by 5 bases; bases with no gene match: 13. This CDR3 is 17 amino acids long. Germline V lookup: CDR1 SGHTA, CDR2 FQGNSA. The CDR3 here is CASSRRVGAGGLNEQFF. CDR3 sequence (DNA): TGTGCCAGCAGCCGCCGGGTCGGAGCGGGAGGGCTCAATGAGCAGTTCTTC.

V is TRBV5-1 and J is TRBJ2-1, with TRBD1 matching over 8 bases. V lost 4 bases and J lost 2; bases outside the gene matches: 5. Germline V gene data show CDR1 as SGHRS and CDR2 as YFSETQ. CDR3 length equals 15 residues. The CDR3 loop is CASSVGQGAYNEQFF. CDR3 nucleotides: TGCGCCAGCAGCGTCGGACAGGGAGCCTACAATGAGCAGTTCTTC. The full variable domain, with the rest looked up from reference TRBV5-1 and TRBJ2-1, is KAGVTQTPRYLIKTRGQQVTLSCSPISGHRSVSWYQQTPGQGLQFLFEYFSETQRNKGNFPGRFSGRQFSNSRSEMNVSTLELGDSALYLCASSVGQGAYNEQFFGPGTRLTVL.

The chain recombines TRBV5-1 with TRBJ2-1; D is possibly TRBD2 (6 bases). This CDR3 is built from 15 residues. The ends were cut back, 2 bases at V and 1 base at J, with 10 bases in the middle. Germline V gives CDR1 SGHRS, CDR2 YFSETQ. CDR3: CASSLRERSYNEQFF. DNA of the CDR3: TGCGCCAGCAGCTTACGGGAGAGATCCTACAATGAGCAGTTCTTC.

This chain links TRBV10-3 with TRBJ2-5; the D gene is possibly TRBD2 (5 bases). The CDR3 covers 13 residues. Germline V lookup: CDR1 ENHRY, CDR2 SYGVKD. Trimming took 4 bases from V and 5 from J, leaving 11 bases between them. CDR3 loop: CAISVLERETQYF. CDR3 nucleotide sequence: TGTGCCATCAGTGTACTAGAGCGTGAGACCCAGTACTTC.

This clone was found once. The chain couples TRBV5-1 to TRBJ2-2, with D unclear. CDR1 and CDR2 from the germline V gene are SGHRS and YFSETQ. The CDR3 spans 13 residues. Trimming took off 2 bases at V and 6 bases at J, with 8 bases between the two ends. CDR3 DNA sequence: TGCGCCAGCAGCTTCGAGGTCCCCGGGGAGCTGTTTTTT. Translating it yields CASSFEVPGELFF. The entire variable domain, with the rest obtained from reference TRBV5-1 and TRBJ2-2, is as follows: KAGVTQTPRYLIKTRGQQVTLSCSPISGHRSVSWYQQTPGQGLQFLFEYFSETQRNKGNFPGRFSGRQFSNSRSEMNVSTLELGDSALYLCASSFEVPGELFFGEGSRLTVL.

The chain couples TRBV5-1 to TRBJ2-2; maybe TRBD1 (5 bases). This CDR3 has 14 amino acids. Between the trimmed V and J ends, which lost 4 bases and 2 bases, there was a span of 9 bases. The germline CDR1 and CDR2 sequences are SGHRS and YFSETQ. For the CDR3, the DNA is TGCGCCAGCAGCCCTGGACATAACACCGGGGAGCTGTTTTTT. It specifies CASSPGHNTGELFF.

The genes are TRBV7-2 and TRBJ2-1, with 9 bases that match TRBD2. The CDR3 runs 14 residues. Looked up from germline, CDR1 is SGHTA and CDR2 is FQGNSA. Trimming took 5 bases from V and 8 from J; bases not matched to a gene: 7. The DNA of the CDR3 is TGTGCCAGCAGCCGCGGACTAGCGAAGGATGAGCAGTTCTTC. Protein product: CASSRGLAKDEQFF. Filled out from reference TRBV7-2 and TRBJ2-1, the complete variable domain reads GAGVSQSPSNKVTEKGKDVELRCDPISGHTALYWYRQSLGQGLEFLIYFQGNSAPDKSGLPSDRFSAERTGGSVSTLTIQRTQQEDSAVYLCASSRGLAKDEQFFGPGTRLTVL.

The CDR3 loop is CASSRDRITDTQYF. In DNA form, the CDR3 reads TGCGCCAGCAGCCGGGACAGGATTACGGATACGCAGTATTTT. This chain uses TRBV5-1 with TRBJ2-3, with 8 nucleotides matching TRBD1. Losses at the gene ends were 4 bases for V and 6 bases for J; bases not matched to a gene: 7. Germline V lookup: CDR1 SGHRS, CDR2 YFSETQ. The CDR3 is made up of 14 amino acids. Full variable domain (outside the CDR3, taken from reference TRBV5-1 and TRBJ2-3): KAGVTQTPRYLIKTRGQQVTLSCSPISGHRSVSWYQQTPGQGLQFLFEYFSETQRNKGNFPGRFSGRQFSNSRSEMNVSTLELGDSALYLCASSRDRITDTQYFGPGTRLTVL.

The chain carries TRBV4-2 and TRBJ2-7, with TRBD2 identical over 9 bases. The CDR3 runs to 19 residues. With 0 bases clipped from V and 1 base from J, the junction kept 13 bases outside the gene matches. Germline V CDR1 and CDR2: LGHNA, YNFKEQ. The CDR3 reads CASSQEVWAAGGGSYEQYF. Here the CDR3 DNA reads TGTGCCAGCAGCCAAGAGGTCTGGGCTGCGGGAGGGGGTTCCTACGAGCAGTACTTC.

This chain joins TRBV13 and TRBJ2-3; perhaps TRBD1 as D (6 bases). V was clipped by 6 bases and J by 2 bases, with 12 bases between them. This CDR3 spans 14 amino acids. Germline V gene lookup returns CDR1 PRHDT and CDR2 FYEKMQ (reference sequence). The CDR3 region has the DNA TGTGCCAGCAGTAACAAGGGGGACACAGATACGCAGTATTTT. Amino acids: CASSNKGDTDTQYF.